This paragraph covers one TCR beta chain sequence. Antigen specificity is unknown. These data are taken from a study of T cell responses to AZD1222 COVID-19 vaccine. The overall study: Second doses at about 4 or about 12 weeks were pooled.

This CDR3 is 13 amino acids long. Trimming removed 1 base at V and 3 bases at J, with 8 bases between. Germline-derived CDR1 and CDR2 are SGHDT and YYEEEE. Notes on the study in general: Clonal diversity was possibly underestimated, and white British individuals and females predominated among donors. Among those given AZD1222, only six or seven were seropositive at baseline.

The method was immunoSEQ multiplex PCR; TCRdb's version includes in-frame clones alone and lacks a portion of them. Here the sample spans 130,000 or so clones, approximately 94% being singletons. The chain has TRBV5-6 and TRBJ2-7, with D perhaps matching TRBD2 (5 bases). This TCR was recovered from an adult in good health. This specimen consisted of peripheral blood, obtained on day 0 of AZD1222 vaccination. CDR3 in DNA: TGTGCCAGCAGCTTGAGGGAGATCTACGAGCAGTACTTC. Translating gives CASSLREIYEQYF.